This is a list of T cell receptor beta chains from one sample in a study of cytomegalovirus exposure and HLA in healthy donors. The protocol was immunoSEQ multiplex PCR, while the TCRdb copy is restricted to in-frame clones and leaves out a portion. The repertoire holds a few hundred thousand clones, 70% to 90% seen once, with about 0.91% in the top ten. The source material was PBMCs. Every receptor here comes from a woman aged 18-30 years in good health and CMV-seronegative. CDR3s include the opening cysteine and the closing phenylalanine or tryptophan. Fields, in order: J gene, V gene, clone size, D gene, CDR3 DNA, CDR3 protein. The D gene is left open where the match is weak. Not all rows give a size; the values are once, few, many and, for expanded clones, a class.

TRBJ2-6 | TRBV15 | NA | NA | TGTGCCACCAGCAGACAGGGGTACTCTGGGGCCAACGTCCTGACTTTC | CATSRQGYSGANVLTF
TRBJ1-1 | TRBV5-6 | NA | NA | TGTGCCAGCAGCTTGGGCAGGGGTATCACTGAAGCTTTCTTT | CASSLGRGITEAFF
TRBJ1-4 | TRBV6-6 | NA | TRBD1 | TGTGCCAGCAGTCAGACAGGGATTAATGAAAAACTGTTTTTT | CASSQTGINEKLFF
TRBJ1-3 | TRBV9 | NA | NA | TGTGCCAGCAGCGTAGACAGTAGATCTGGAAACACCATATATTTT | CASSVDSRSGNTIYF
TRBJ2-5 | TRBV4-3 | NA | TRBD2 | TGCGCCAGCAGCCAAGATGAGCGGGAGGGCCTTGAGACCCAGTACTTC | CASSQDEREGLETQYF
TRBJ2-6 | TRBV6-5 | NA | TRBD1 | TGTGCCACAAACAGGGGAACGGCTGGGGCCAACGTCCTGACTTTC | CATNRGTAGANVLTF
TRBJ2-7 | TRBV28 | NA | TRBD2 | TGTGCCAGCAGTTTAGCGTCTAGCGGGAGGAATGAGCAGTACTTC | CASSLASSGRNEQYF
TRBJ2-7 | TRBV7-9 | NA | NA | TGTGCCAGCAGCTCGGGACACACCTTGGGCTACGAGCAGTACTTC | CASSSGHTLGYEQYF
TRBJ1-5 | TRBV28 | NA | NA | TGTGCCAGCAGGAAGGGGTTTCAGCCCCAGCATTTT | CASRKGFQPQHF
TRBJ2-7 | TRBV6-5 | NA | NA | TGTGCCAGCAGTTACTCGGGGGCAGGATCCTACGAGCAGTACTTC | CASSYSGAGSYEQYF
TRBJ2-7 | TRBV5-1 | NA | TRBD1 | TGCGCCAGCAGTACAGGGGTCGAGCAGTACTTC | CASSTGVEQYF
TRBJ2-2 | TRBV28 | once | TRBD1 | TGTGCCAGCAGTTTCGGACAGGGCTCCGGGGAGCTGTTTTTT | CASSFGQGSGELFF
TRBJ2-2 | TRBV18 | NA | NA | TGTGCCAGCTCACCACGACAGACGAACACCGGGGAGCTGTTTTTT | CASSPRQTNTGELFF
TRBJ2-7 | TRBV5-8 | once | NA | TGTGCCAGCAGCTTGTACGGTACCTACGAGCAGTACTTC | CASSLYGTYEQYF
TRBJ1-2 | TRBV11-1 | NA | TRBD1 | TGTGCCAGCAGCTACGGGACAGGGGGAAAGGATGGCTACACCTTC | CASSYGTGGKDGYTF
TRBJ2-5 | TRBV5-6 | NA | TRBD2 | TGTGCCAGCAGCTCTGGCTTTAGCGGGACCCTGGAGACCCAGTACTTC | CASSSGFSGTLETQYF